A selection of T cell receptor beta chains follows, all from one sample in a study of blood T cell repertoires in COVID-19. Sequencing used immunoSEQ multiplex PCR; TCRdb keeps in-frame clones, though not all of them. The sample has fewer than 25,000 clones, around nine tenths seen once; the top ten hold over 8.5%. The sequenced sample was peripheral blood. The source of these receptors is a human donor in a cohort sampled during active COVID-19. CDR3s include the opening cysteine and the closing phenylalanine or tryptophan. Part of the rows lack a size; the others show once, few, many or a class for expanded clones.

j_gene | abundance | len | v_gene | CDR3aa
TRBJ2-5 | NA | 15 | TRBV7-3 | CASSRGLAAVETQYF
TRBJ1-1 | NA | 12 | TRBV6-6 | CASTSAQEEAFF
TRBJ1-4 | NA | 15 | TRBV27 | CASSFTTGGDEKLFF
TRBJ2-2 | NA | 16 | TRBV19 | CATTTSAGEVTGELFF
TRBJ1-3 | NA | 14 | TRBV18 | CASSGDFSGNTIYF
TRBJ2-3 | NA | 15 | TRBV4-1 | CASSQEELAGARQYF
TRBJ1-5 | NA | 14 | TRBV19 | CASSLTGGNQPQHF
TRBJ1-2 | NA | 13 | TRBV18 | CASSQGQNYGYTF
TRBJ2-3 | NA | 16 | TRBV19 | CASSTRLAGGHGTQYF
TRBJ2-1 | NA | 17 | TRBV7-6 | CASSLEAGLAGGGEQFF
TRBJ1-2 | NA | 15 | TRBV7-2 | CASSSPGQRNYGYTF
TRBJ2-1 | few | 16 | TRBV9 | CASSVGRLAGGPEQFF
TRBJ1-5 | NA | 12 | TRBV5-6 | CASSSTGWPQHF
TRBJ2-3 | NA | 16 | TRBV5-4 | CASSLGRDRATDTQYF
TRBJ2-7 | few | 14 | TRBV25-1 | CASRGAGVSREQYF
TRBJ2-7 | NA | 16 | TRBV11-3 | CASSLDGTSGDYEQYF
TRBJ2-1 | NA | 16 | TRBV25-1 | CASSDLTGQAYNEQFF
TRBJ2-1 | few | 15 | TRBV4-1 | CASSQEGVSYNEQFF